The clone carrying this T cell receptor beta chain appeared a single time. The length of the CDR3 is 19 residues. The germline CDR1 and CDR2 sequences are LGHNA and YNFKEQ. Trimming removed 5 bases from V and 2 bases from J; junction bases left unmatched: 16. The source of the sample is a study of shared T cell receptors in the human thymus. Measured with immunoSEQ multiplex PCR; TCRdb has only the in-frame clones, and not every one. The sample has more than 550,000 clones; 70% to 90% are singletons. This sample also appeared in a second study, on human thymus T cells. That source reports: Corrective heart surgery yielded resections, and these provided the thymus tissue. Thymic and blood repertoires seemed to favor certain V and J genes.

The sequencing sample was made of thymocytes. The source of this sequence is a girl under two years old with a congenital heart defect. The chain carries TRBV4-2 and TRBJ1-4; 8 bases are shared with TRBD1. CDR3 sequence reads: CASSESRQGFLGTNEKLFF. The CDR3 DNA is TGTGCCAGCAGCGAGTCTCGACAGGGGTTTCTGGGGACTAATGAAAAACTGTTTTTT.